These T cell receptor beta chains were read from a single sample in a study of graft-versus-host responses after intestinal transplantation. The repertoire was sequenced with immunoSEQ multiplex PCR; TCRdb's copy has only in-frame clones and lacks some. The table has some 29,000 clones, approximately 80% seen once; the top ten hold approximately 3%. The specimen was ileum tissue, collected 98 days after intestinal transplantation. These receptors were obtained from a human patient who received an intestinal transplant, so some T cells may come from the graft donor. Both conserved end residues are part of each CDR3. The D gene is left open where the match is weak. Clone size is stated in some rows and not others, as once, few, many or a class when expanded.

clone_size d_call j_call cdr3_length v_call cdr3_nt cdr3_aa
NA NA TRBJ1-6 16 TRBV18 TGTGCCAGCTCACCACATTTGCCACTTACGGATTCACCCCTCCACTTT CASSPHLPLTDSPLHF
NA NA TRBJ2-1 15 TRBV6-1 TGTGCCAGCATGGACCCGGGGAGCTCCTACAATGAGCAGTTCTTC CASMDPGSSYNEQFF
NA TRBD2 TRBJ2-1 19 TRBV9 TGTGCCAGCAGCCCCCTCCGACTAGCGGGGGGACGGTCCTACAATGAGCAGTTCTTC CASSPLRLAGGRSYNEQFF
NA TRBD1 TRBJ2-3 13 TRBV6-5 TGTGCCAGTCAGACAGGGGGCGCAGATACGCAGTATTTT CASQTGGADTQYF
NA NA TRBJ2-3 15 TRBV11-2 TGTGCCAGCAGCCCCCCTTCTGTGAGGGGAGATACGCAGTATTTT CASSPPSVRGDTQYF
once NA TRBJ2-7 12 TRBV11-2 TGTGCCAGCAGCCCCTCCTGGTACGAGCAGTACTTC CASSPSWYEQYF
NA NA TRBJ2-2 13 TRBV4-1 TGCGCCAGCAGCCATAAGTCCACCGGGGAGCTGTTTTTT CASSHKSTGELFF
NA TRBD1 TRBJ2-7 15 TRBV2 TGTGCCAGCAGGGGCCCCGGGACAGGGATGTACGAGCAGTACTTC CASRGPGTGMYEQYF
NA TRBD1 TRBJ2-3 17 TRBV28 TGTGCCAGCAGCCTATACAGACGACAGGGGCTCACAGATACGCAGTATTTT CASSLYRRQGLTDTQYF
NA NA TRBJ1-3 14 TRBV6-1 TGTGCCAGCAGGTACTTTGGGGCTGGAAACACCATATATTTT CASRYFGAGNTIYF
NA NA TRBJ1-2 15 TRBV5-5 TGTGCCAGCAGCTTGATCGTTCGGGAACCTTCCGGCTACACCTTC CASSLIVREPSGYTF
once NA TRBJ2-5 15 TRBV28 TGTGCCAGCAGTTTACGGGGGCCGGGGGAGGAGACCCAGTACTTC CASSLRGPGEETQYF
NA TRBD1 TRBJ2-7 14 TRBV30 TGTGCCTGGAGTGGAAGACAGGGTGGGTACGAGCAGTACTTC CAWSGRQGGYEQYF
NA NA TRBJ1-2 15 TRBV18 TGTGCCAGCTCACCTCCCCAACAGGGAGCCTATGGCTACACCTTC CASSPPQQGAYGYTF
once NA TRBJ1-6 15 TRBV11-2 TGTGCCAGCAGCTTAGGGCGGCAGGGGTATTCACCCCTCCACTTT CASSLGRQGYSPLHF
NA NA TRBJ2-1 16 TRBV15 TGTGCCACCAGCAGCCCCGAATTACCGGGCCCAATGGAGCAGTTCTTC CATSSPELPGPMEQFF
few NA TRBJ2-1 15 TRBV27 TGTGCCAGCAAGGCATGGACGGACGGCTACAATGAGCAGTTCTTC CASKAWTDGYNEQFF
medium-sized NA TRBJ2-5 14 TRBV6-6 TGTGCCAGCAGTTACGTAGCATTAATAGAGACCCAGTACTTC CASSYVALIETQYF
NA NA TRBJ2-7 14 TRBV7-9 TGTGCCAGCAGCTTAGACTATCCAGCCTACGAGCAGTACTTC CASSLDYPAYEQYF
NA NA TRBJ1-2 13 TRBV5-1 TGCGCCAGCAGCTTGACAATGAACTATGGCTACACCTTC CASSLTMNYGYTF
few NA TRBJ2-5 14 TRBV13 TGTGCCAGCAGCTTAGGCACAGAACAAGAGACCCAGTACTTC CASSLGTEQETQYF
NA NA TRBJ1-2 13 TRBV7-9 TGTGCCAGCAGCTTAGTCGCCTTCTATGGCTACACCTTC CASSLVAFYGYTF
NA NA TRBJ2-5 14 TRBV15 TGTGCCACCAGCAGAGATCGGGGGCGAGAGACCCAGTACTTC CATSRDRGRETQYF
few NA TRBJ1-1 14 TRBV18 TGTGCCAGCTCACGGGGAGAAAGGAACACTGAAGCTTTCTTT CASSRGERNTEAFF
NA NA TRBJ1-2 15 TRBV5-6 TGTGCCAGCAGCTTGTTTTCGGGGGACACATATGGCTACACCTTC CASSLFSGDTYGYTF
few NA TRBJ2-7 17 TRBV11-2 TGTGCCAGCAGCTTAGGCCTGGGGGCTTTGGTAGGCTACGAGCAGTACTTC CASSLGLGALVGYEQYF
few TRBD2 TRBJ2-2 20 TRBV2 TGTGCCAGCAGTCAGAGGTGGGCGGGGGGCGCAACCATCAACACCGGGGAGCTGTTTTTT CASSQRWAGGATINTGELFF
NA NA TRBJ2-7 13 TRBV14 TGTGCCAGCAGCCACGGGACGGGCTACGAGCAGTACTTC CASSHGTGYEQYF